The clone carrying this TCR beta chain has a handful of counts. Its antigen is not identified. CDR1 SGHAT and CDR2 FQNNGV come from the germline V gene. There are 14 residues in the CDR3. Unmatched junction bases numbered 5, after V lost 1 base and J lost 8 bases. This sample is part of a study of T-cell memory formation after mild COVID-19. Study results and caveats: Clones shrinking between day 15 and 85 showed a balanced CD4/CD8 split, and those that grew later tilted toward CD4+. Clones that contracted clustered mainly in CM and EM if CD4+ and in EMRA if CD8+. Within pre-infection memory, some responding clones were found, suggesting cross-reactive memory joined.

TCR alpha and TCR beta cDNA libraries carrying sample barcodes and UMIs came from 5'RACE with constant-segment primers. TCRdb independently ran MiXCR on the 5' RACE reads; one entry per CDR3 protein. The table shows fewer than 200,000 distinct CDR3 sequences, with roughly 18% occurring only once. This receptor was taken from a young man who had mild COVID-19 (a few samples of this study predate the infection). Cell type and time point are not known. Material: PBMCs or a T cell subset sorted from them (not recorded which). J is TRBJ1-2 and V is TRBV11-2; 9 nucleotides agree with TRBD1. The chain's CDR3 is CASSLGTGEEGYTF. The CDR3 DNA follows: TGTGCCAGCAGCTTAGGGACAGGGGAGGAAGGCTACACCTTC.